This T cell receptor (beta chain) was captured by sequencing in a study of T cells after yellow fever vaccination. The germline V gene encodes CDR1 MGHRA and CDR2 YSYEKL. This CDR3 spans 13 amino acids. The V end lost 4 bases, the J end lost 7 bases, and 11 bases lay between the germline ends. TCRdb itself ran the 5' RACE reads through MiXCR, one entry per CDR3 protein. Among 250,000 to 400,000 distinct CDR3 sequences listed, about 4% were seen once. Study observations and caveats: Once the booster was given, most primary-vaccination clones reappeared, at about 96% for CD4 and more than 85% for CD8. Of the clonotypes, a small share occurred in both CD4 and CD8 compartments.

This clonotype was counted a few times. As yet, its antigen is unknown. The sequence was collected from a man aged 18 to 35 who received the YFV17D yellow fever vaccine. The sequences come from PBMCs, collected 5 days after the yellow fever booster vaccination. V is TRBV4-1 and J is TRBJ2-1; no clear D gene. Here the CDR3 reads CASSPPPRNEQFF. The CDR3 DNA sequence: TGCGCCAGCAGCCCACCTCCCAGAAATGAGCAGTTCTTC.